This TCR beta chain was found in a study of T cells in Graves' hyperthyroidism and ophthalmopathy. General observations from the study: Most thyroid clonotypes expanded above 0.001 were also detected in blood. Ophthalmopathy was model-predicted a median roughly 6.3 months pre-onset.

CDR3 length: 12 residues. Germline V gene data show CDR1 as LNHDA and CDR2 as SQIVND (reference sequence). V lost 4 bases and J lost 4, with 5 bases in between. These patients, aged 18 to 65, had recently diagnosed hyperthyroidism lasting under 2 months. This clonotype was detected a few times. What it binds is not known. Amplified TCR beta CDR3 regions derived from RNA transcripts. In the first-round RT-PCR of the TCR CDR3, the HTBI primer set was used. Using its own MiXCR run on the multiplex PCR reads, TCRdb lists one record per CDR3 protein. The sample comprises around 500,000 distinct CDR3 sequences, 14% of which are singletons, and 14% rests with the top ten.

This chain uses TRBV19 with TRBJ1-5; D not certain. The source material was blood. This clonotype was obtained from a woman between 40 and 55 years old with Graves' hyperthyroidism. The CDR3 DNA reads TGTGCCAGTAGTACGACTAATCAGCCCCAGCATTTT. This encodes CASSTTNQPQHF.